What follows describes a single T cell receptor (beta chain). There is no known antigen for this receptor. The sample holds no much larger clone one base away, and base qualities are not on file. These data belong to a study of blood T cell repertoires in COVID-19 (dated by TCRdb to 2018 to 2021). Regarding the complete study: Collaborator samples came from the United States, Italy and Spain and covered acute and convalescent phases of COVID-19. The prospective study material was composed of cDNA or gDNA derived from T cells, B-cell-depleted T cells, or PBMCs. The dataset comprised deeply sampled blood TCRbeta repertoires from subjects exposed to, actively infected with, or recovered from COVID-19. A freely available public database, intended as a resource for researchers studying the immune response to SARS-CoV-2, is where the repertoires were released. The samples were drawn from the first 160 participants of the ongoing ImmuneRACE study and from 1,254 subjects provided by 6 global collaborators. A de-identified subject ID, COVID-19 status, age in years and sex were almost always included in the sample metadata. Where available, HLA class I and class II types were obtained from metadata supplied by the sample provider rather than from assay-based typing.

CDR1 SGHTA and CDR2 FQGNSA are derived from the germline V gene. Including cysteine and phenylalanine, the CDR3 has 16 amino acids. Only CDR3 DNA remains: 48 bases, in frame from the first base. Ends trimmed: V by 6 bases, J by 2 bases; bases unmatched to a gene: 7. What the study reported, not specific to this receptor: How much clinical and demographic metadata was included differed by source and by participant, and the metadata was provided uncurated.

In Seattle, one collaborating source enrolled patients while the infection was active and tracked those patients longitudinally over the course of disease. Whole blood was collected in K2EDTA tubes by collaborating institutions according to the institutions' own protocols. For TCRbeta analysis, collaborators shipped samples in one of three forms: frozen whole blood, isolated PBMCs, or DNA extracted from either of those sample types. TCRbeta CDR3 regions were amplified from genomic DNA using the immunoSEQ Assay, a bias-controlled multiplex PCR. Processing in the source paper ran as follows. Within the assay, amplification of reference gene primers was used to estimate how many nucleated cells each sample contained. To quantify the absolute abundance of each unique TCRbeta CDR3 rearrangement, sequence reads were collapsed and filtered. Productive Simpson clonality was computed per sample as the square root of Simpson's diversity index over productive rearrangements. TCRdb re-hosts the immuneACCESS table, in-frame sequences only. Its copies lack some clones; in the studies checked, an unresolved V gene accounts for under half of them, and the cause for the rest is not known. The V and J calls and the clone size are those of that table, but D and trimming were determined from the DNA. This sample is represented by almost 250,000 clones; roughly 82% of them were singletons. About 6% of the sample lies in the top ten.

The source is a woman older than 75 with COVID-19, enrolled during active disease. The V and J genes are TRBV7-2 and TRBJ2-1; 10 middle bases align to TRBD2. Source material: peripheral blood. In nucleotides, the sequence is TGTGCCAGCAGAAAAGAAAGCGGGGGGGCCTACAATGAGCAGTTCTTC. Its translation is CASRKESGGAYNEQFF.